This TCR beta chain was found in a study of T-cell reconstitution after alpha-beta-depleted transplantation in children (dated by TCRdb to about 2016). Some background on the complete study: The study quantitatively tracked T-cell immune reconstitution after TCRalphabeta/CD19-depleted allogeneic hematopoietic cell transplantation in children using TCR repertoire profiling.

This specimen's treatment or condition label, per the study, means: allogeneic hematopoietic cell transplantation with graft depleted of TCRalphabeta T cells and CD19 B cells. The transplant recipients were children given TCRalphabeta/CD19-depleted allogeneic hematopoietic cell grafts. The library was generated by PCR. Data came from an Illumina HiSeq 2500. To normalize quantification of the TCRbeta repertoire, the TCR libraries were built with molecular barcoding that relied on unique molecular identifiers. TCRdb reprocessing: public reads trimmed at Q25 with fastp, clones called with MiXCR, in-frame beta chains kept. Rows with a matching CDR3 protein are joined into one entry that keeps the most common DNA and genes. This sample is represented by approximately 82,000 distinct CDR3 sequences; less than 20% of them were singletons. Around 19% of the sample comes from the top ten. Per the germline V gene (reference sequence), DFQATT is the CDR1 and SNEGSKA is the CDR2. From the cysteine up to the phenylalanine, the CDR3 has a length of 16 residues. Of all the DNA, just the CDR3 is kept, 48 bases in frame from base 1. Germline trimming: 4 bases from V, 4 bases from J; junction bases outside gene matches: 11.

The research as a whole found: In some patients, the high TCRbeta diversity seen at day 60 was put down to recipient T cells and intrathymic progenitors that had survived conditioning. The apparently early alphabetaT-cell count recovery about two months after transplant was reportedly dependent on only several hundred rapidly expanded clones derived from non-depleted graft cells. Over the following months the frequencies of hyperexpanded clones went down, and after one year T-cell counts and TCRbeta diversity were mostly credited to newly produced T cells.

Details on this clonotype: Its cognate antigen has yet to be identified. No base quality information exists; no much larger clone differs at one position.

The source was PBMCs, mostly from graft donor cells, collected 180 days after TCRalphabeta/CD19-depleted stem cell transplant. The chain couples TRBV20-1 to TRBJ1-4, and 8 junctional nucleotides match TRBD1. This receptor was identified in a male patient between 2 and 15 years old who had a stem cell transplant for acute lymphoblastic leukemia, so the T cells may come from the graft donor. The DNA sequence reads TGCAGTGCTACTCGCGGACAGGGCGCTTTTAATGAAAAACTGTTTTTT. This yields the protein CSATRGQGAFNEKLFF.